The 21 T cell receptor beta chains in this list originate from one sample, sequenced in a study of blood T cell repertoires in COVID-19. Produced via immunoSEQ multiplex PCR; TCRdb's table is partial and in-frame only. The sample yields fewer than 130,000 clones, roughly 84% seen once. The material sequenced was peripheral blood. These receptors were taken from a human donor in a cohort sampled during active COVID-19.

V is TRBV28 and J is TRBJ1-1; TRBD1 aligns across 7 bases. CDR3 size: 12 residues. Per germline, CDR1 MDHEN and CDR2 SYDVKM. With 2 bases clipped from V and 11 bases from J, the junction kept 5 bases outside the gene matches. CDR3 in amino acids: CASSLAGQAAFF. The CDR3 DNA reads TGTGCCAGCAGTTTAGCAGGACAGGCGGCTTTCTTT.

The chain carries TRBV27 and TRBJ2-2; 13 bases match TRBD2. J lost 7 bases, V lost 5 bases, and 7 bases had no gene match. The CDR3 has 16 residues. Germline loops: CDR1 MNHEY, CDR2 SMNVEV (reference sequence). CDR3 nucleotides: TGTGCCAGCAGTCTCACTAGCGGGGGGGCGGTCGGGGAGCTGTTTTTT. Its protein product is CASSLTSGGAVGELFF.

The chain uses TRBV5-4 and TRBJ2-2, with D unresolved. The V gene lost 0 bases and the J gene lost 6 bases, with 12 bases spanning the gap. The germline gives CDR1 SGHNT, CDR2 YYREEE (reference sequence). The CDR3 has 15 amino acids. In nucleotides, the CDR3 is TGTGCCAGCAGCTTGGGGGCGAGAACAGCCGGGGAGCTGTTTTTT. Translation gives CASSLGARTAGELFF.

Only a few counts were recorded for this clone. The chain joins TRBV7-9 to TRBJ1-1, with a weak D call TRBD1 (6 bases). CDR3 size: 14 residues. V lost 2 bases and J 3 bases, leaving 10 bases between the germline ends. Germline CDR1 reads SEHNR; CDR2 reads FQNEAQ (reference sequence). In DNA, the CDR3 is TGTGCCAGCAGCTTAATGGGGGCAGACACTGAAGCTTTCTTT. This gives the protein CASSLMGADTEAFF.

This clone appeared a single time. The chain is built from TRBV4-2 and TRBJ2-2; 9 bases match TRBD2. Germline lookup yields CDR1 LGHNA and CDR2 YNFKEQ. This CDR3 has 16 residues. Germline trimming cut 2 bases from V and 5 bases from J; bases unmatched to any gene: 6. CDR3 amino acids: CASSQPAGGRTGELFF. CDR3 bases: TGTGCCAGCAGCCAACCAGCGGGGGGAAGAACCGGGGAGCTGTTTTTT.

This clone is a singleton in its sample. The J gene is TRBJ2-3, the V gene TRBV7-8; TRBD2 aligns across 8 bases. CDR1 SGHVS and CDR2 FQNEAQ come from the germline V gene. J gave up 4 bases and V 5 bases, and 5 bases lay outside the gene matches. The CDR3 has 14 residues. The CDR3, as DNA: TGTGCCAGCAGCAGGCGGGGGGTAGCAGATACGCAGTATTTT. The encoded protein is CASSRRGVADTQYF.

The V call is TRBV6-5, the J call TRBJ2-7, with 8 bases lining up with TRBD1. The CDR3 spans 15 residues. Unmatched junction bases numbered 9, after V lost 6 bases and J lost 2 bases. Looked up from germline, CDR1 is MNHEY and CDR2 is SVGAGI. The CDR3 spells CASSDGAGGAYEQYF. The CDR3, as DNA: TGTGCCAGCAGCGACGGGGCAGGGGGCGCCTACGAGCAGTACTTC.

The chain is built from TRBV28 and TRBJ1-4, with a weak D call TRBD1 (6 bases). The CDR3 covers 12 residues. Germline V gene lookup returns CDR1 MDHEN and CDR2 SYDVKM. V lost 6 bases, J lost 10 bases, and 12 bases lay in between. The DNA of the CDR3 is TGTGCCAGCAGGCAGGGGTTAGGAAAACTGTTTTTT. It codes for CASRQGLGKLFF.

The genes are TRBV9 and TRBJ1-3, with 7 bases identical to TRBD1. The CDR3 has 16 residues. Germline trimming cut 3 bases from V and 0 bases from J; bases unmatched to any gene: 6. Germline V gene sequence: CDR1 SGDLS, CDR2 YYNGEE. CDR3 region: CASSALQGSSGNTIYF. The CDR3 region has the DNA TGTGCCAGCAGCGCTTTACAGGGGAGCTCTGGAAACACCATATATTTT.

The rearrangement uses TRBV7-8 and TRBJ2-1, with 10 bases identical to TRBD1. Trimming removed 3 bases from V and 3 bases from J; junction bases left unmatched: 11. The germline gives CDR1 SGHVS, CDR2 FQNEAQ. CDR3 size: 18 residues. The CDR3 reads CASSFSSGTGVFYNEQFF. Written as DNA, the CDR3 is TGTGCCAGCAGCTTCTCCTCGGGGACAGGGGTCTTCTACAATGAGCAGTTCTTC.

J is TRBJ1-1 and V is TRBV11-2; no firm D call. Germline V gives CDR1 SGHAT, CDR2 FQNNGV. The CDR3 runs to 12 residues. The ends were cut back, 5 bases at V and 3 bases at J, with 7 bases in the middle. DNA for the CDR3: TGTGCCAGCAGCCTTCGGGACACTGAAGCTTTCTTT. Encoded protein: CASSLRDTEAFF.

The CDR3 loop is CASTKRGAGMNTQYF. The CDR3 DNA follows: TGTGCCAGCACTAAACGGGGGGCCGGTATGAATACGCAGTATTTT. The chain couples TRBV2 to TRBJ2-3; perhaps TRBD2 as D (7 bases). The CDR3 consists of 15 residues. Germline assignment: CDR1 SNHLY and CDR2 FYNNEI. The ends were cut back, 7 bases at V and 7 bases at J, with 21 bases in the middle.

This clone is a singleton in its sample. The J gene is TRBJ1-2, the V gene TRBV6-1; 11 bases line up with TRBD1. CDR1 and CDR2 from the germline V gene are MNHNS and SASEGT. Unmatched junction bases numbered 3, after V lost 0 bases and J lost 3 bases. This CDR3 region has 16 residues. The DNA of the CDR3 is TGTGCCAGCAGTGAAGCCCGGGACAGGGGGGACTATGGCTACACCTTC. Its translation: CASSEARDRGDYGYTF.

The chain has TRBV11-3 and TRBJ2-1; 8 bases align to TRBD1. Germline V gene sequence: CDR1 SGHNT, CDR2 YENEEA. V lost 6 bases to trimming and J lost 6 bases; unmatched junction nucleotides: 7. The CDR3 length is 14 residues. CDR3 nucleotides: TGTGCCAGCAGACCCCGGACAGGGTTCAATGAGCAGTTCTTC. Protein product: CASRPRTGFNEQFF.

This chain connects TRBV19 to TRBJ1-5, with 8 nucleotides matching TRBD1. Germline-derived CDR1 and CDR2 are LNHDA and SQIVND (reference sequence). This CDR3 spans 16 amino acids. J gave up 2 bases and V 5 bases, and 8 bases lay outside the gene matches. The chain's CDR3 is CASSVRQGLGNQPQHF. Here the CDR3 DNA reads TGTGCCAGTAGTGTTAGACAGGGGCTGGGCAATCAGCCCCAGCATTTT. The full variable domain, with the rest looked up from reference TRBV19 and TRBJ1-5, is DGGITQSPKYLFRKEGQNVTLSCEQNLNHDAMYWYRQDPGQGLRLIYYSQIVNDFQKGDIAEGYSVSREKKESFPLTVTSAQKNPTAFYLCASSVRQGLGNQPQHFGDGTRLSIL.

This sequence joins TRBV3-1 (or the pseudogene TRBV3-2) and TRBJ1-1; D possibly corresponds to TRBD1 (5 bases). The germline V gene has CDR1 LGHDT and CDR2 YNNKEL (reference sequence). Trimming removed 6 bases at V and 4 bases at J, with 15 bases between. The CDR3 has 14 residues. CDR3: CASRKSYGGTEAFF. CDR3 bases: TGTGCCAGCAGGAAATCCTACGGGGGCACTGAAGCTTTCTTT.

The rearrangement links TRBV29-1 to TRBJ1-1, with a tentative D call TRBD1 (6 bases). The V gene lost 6 bases and the J gene lost 6 bases, with 11 bases spanning the gap. CDR3 length equals 11 residues. The germline V gene has CDR1 SQVTM and CDR2 ANQGSEA. The CDR3 DNA sequence: TGCAGCGTCAGAACAGGGCCTGAAGCTTTCTTT. This codes for CSVRTGPEAFF.

The chain employs TRBV10-2 and TRBJ1-4; weak D call: TRBD1 (5 bases). Trimming left V 6 bases short and J 6 bases short, with 14 bases between. Per the germline V gene, CDR1 is WSHSY and CDR2 is SAAADI. The CDR3 is made up of 14 amino acids. The CDR3 DNA is TGCGCCAGCAGCTCCTTTCCGGGGGATGAAAAACTGTTTTTT. Protein product: CASSSFPGDEKLFF.

CDR3 DNA: TGCGCCAGCAGCCCTCACCCCAGGGCCCGGGCGGATGAGCAGTTCTTC. As protein: CASSPHPRARADEQFF. The V and J genes are TRBV4-1 and TRBJ2-1; TRBD1 might be the D (5 bases). CDR1 MGHRA and CDR2 YSYEKL come from the germline V gene. The length of the CDR3 is 16 residues. Deletions cut 4 bases from V and 8 bases from J, with 21 bases between.

A single count supports this clone. The chain combines TRBV4-3 with TRBJ1-1; D is undetermined. CDR1 and CDR2 (germline): LGHNA, YSLEER. This CDR3 contains 15 residues. V dropped 0 bases and J dropped 7 bases, with 15 bases sitting between them. CDR3 in DNA: TGCGCCAGCAGCCAAGATCGCCGGGGTTGGGTTGAAGCTTTCTTT. Encoded protein: CASSQDRRGWVEAFF.

This rearrangement joins TRBV5-1 to TRBJ2-1, with a weak D call TRBD1 (5 bases). The CDR3 consists of 15 residues. Between the trimmed V and J ends, which lost 1 base and 2 bases, there was a span of 10 bases. Germline V CDR1 and CDR2: SGHRS, YFSETQ. DNA of the CDR3: TGCGCCAGCAGCTTGTTGGACACGACCTACAATGAGCAGTTCTTC. Encoded protein: CASSLLDTTYNEQFF.